The clone carrying this T cell receptor (beta chain) was counted between two and nine times. As yet, its antigen is unknown. Germline assignment: CDR1 SGHRS and CDR2 YFSETQ. CDR3 length: 14 amino acids. V was shortened by 2 bases and J by 6 bases, with 15 bases between the two germline ends. Extracted total RNA amounted to at least 5.5 micrograms for each sample. These data come from a study of blood T cells in healthy people across ages. General study findings and limits: As age increased, TCR beta diversity per million T cells fell in a roughly linear fashion. Researchers report that TCR beta diversity correlated strongly with naive T cell percentage.

Primers used in a second PCR of about 6 to 11 cycles were a sample-barcoded 5' primer and a J-beta primer mix. Researchers report that a template-switch adaptor with 12 random nucleotides tagged each cDNA molecule. MiXCR, run by TCRdb on the 5' RACE reads, gives a single entry per CDR3 protein. The sample lists some 1.4 million distinct CDR3 sequences, roughly 45% occurring once. The specimen sequenced was blood. The V and J genes are TRBV5-1 and TRBJ2-7; D might be TRBD1 (6 bases). This receptor was identified in a woman under 30 in good health. CDR3 in DNA: TGCGCCAGCAGCTTTACTAAGGACAGCCGCGAGCAGTACTTC. Amino acids: CASSFTKDSREQYF.